These 7 T cell receptor beta chains share one sample of origin, sequenced in a study of T-cell memory formation after mild COVID-19. TCRdb re-called the 5' RACE reads through MiXCR, storing one row per CDR3 protein. The table lists about half a million distinct CDR3 sequences, 15% to 20% of them singletons. The sequencing input was PBMCs or a T cell subset sorted from them (not recorded which). The receptors were gathered from an adult woman who had mild COVID-19 (a few samples of this study predate the infection). Cell type and time point are not known.

This clonotype was detected a few times. This CDR3 reads CASKIWHEREGDTQYF. The CDR3 bases are TGTGCCAGCAAGATCTGGCACGAGCGGGAGGGAGATACGCAGTATTTT. J is TRBJ2-3 and V is TRBV12-3 or TRBV12-4, with 10 bases lining up with TRBD2. J lost 5 bases, V lost 7 bases, and 12 bases had no gene match. The CDR3 has 16 residues.

The J gene is TRBJ2-7, the V gene TRBV3-1; D remains unclear. The CDR3 runs 13 residues. Germline CDR1 reads LGHDT; CDR2 reads YNNKEL (reference sequence). V was cut by 4 bases and J by 3 bases, with 10 bases left in between. The CDR3 reads CASSPTPYYEQYF. The CDR3, as DNA: TGTGCCAGCAGCCCAACGCCATACTACGAGCAGTACTTC.

This clonotype was observed a few times. J is TRBJ2-4 and V is TRBV20-1; no firm D call. V lost 2 bases to trimming and J lost 2 bases, with 7 bases between them. Looked up from germline, CDR1 is DFQATT and CDR2 is SNEGSKA (reference sequence). The CDR3 runs 13 residues. The CDR3 nucleotides are TGCAGTGCTAGATCCGTTACCAAAAACATTCAGTACTTC. It is translated as CSARSVTKNIQYF.

The chain recombines TRBV3-1 with TRBJ2-7; D gene unclear. V shed 5 bases and J shed 2 bases, with 13 bases lying between them. Germline V lookup: CDR1 LGHDT, CDR2 YNNKEL (reference sequence). The CDR3 contains 14 residues. This CDR3 is CASSAFSGTYEQYF. Written as DNA, the CDR3 is TGTGCCAGCAGCGCCTTCTCAGGAACCTACGAGCAGTACTTC.

The chain joins TRBV5-4 to TRBJ1-1; TRBD1 aligns across 7 bases. The V segment lost 4 bases and the J segment 4 bases; nucleotides outside the gene matches: 7. The germline V gene encodes CDR1 SGHNT and CDR2 YYREEE (reference sequence). The CDR3 loop spans 14 amino acids. The CDR3 protein is CASSLTGVATEAFF. The CDR3 bases are TGTGCCAGCAGCCTTACAGGGGTGGCCACTGAAGCTTTCTTT.

This clonotype has just a few counts. The chain combines TRBV30 with TRBJ2-3, with TRBD2 matching 7 bases. The germline gives CDR1 GTSNPN, CDR2 SVGIG (reference sequence). The CDR3 is 14 residues long. With V trimmed by 8 bases and J by 2 bases, 10 bases remained unmatched. CDR3 nucleotide sequence: TGTGCCGCGGGGGATTCCCCCATCACAGATACGCAGTATTTT. This gives the protein CAAGDSPITDTQYF.

This chain connects TRBV27 to TRBJ2-3; 9 bases line up with TRBD1. The CDR3 contains 15 residues. V was clipped by 5 bases and J by 6 bases; unmatched bases: 9. Germline V gene sequence: CDR1 MNHEY, CDR2 SMNVEV (reference sequence). CDR3 nucleotide sequence: TGTGCCAGCAGTGACCGGACAGGGGCGGGGGATACGCAGTATTTT. Its translation is CASSDRTGAGDTQYF.